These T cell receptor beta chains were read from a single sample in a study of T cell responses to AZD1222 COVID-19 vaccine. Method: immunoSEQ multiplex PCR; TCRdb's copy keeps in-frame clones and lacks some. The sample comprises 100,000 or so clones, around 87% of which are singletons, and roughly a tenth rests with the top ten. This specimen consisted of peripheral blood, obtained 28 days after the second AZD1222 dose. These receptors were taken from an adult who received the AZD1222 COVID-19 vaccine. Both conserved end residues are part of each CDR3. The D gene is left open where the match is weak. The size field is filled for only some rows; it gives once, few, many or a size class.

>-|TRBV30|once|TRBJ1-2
CAWHSTVDGYTF
TGTGCCTGGCATTCAACGGTCGATGGCTACACCTTC
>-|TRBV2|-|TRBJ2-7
CASSEARRTGVVEQYF
TGTGCCAGCAGTGAAGCGCGAAGGACTGGTGTTGTGGAGCAGTACTTC
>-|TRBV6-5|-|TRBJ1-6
CASSFEAMTSPLHF
TGTGCCAGCAGCTTCGAGGCGATGACATCACCCCTCCACTTT
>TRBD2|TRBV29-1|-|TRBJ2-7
CSVILAGGYKQYF
TGCAGCGTCATACTAGCGGGAGGGTACAAGCAGTACTTC
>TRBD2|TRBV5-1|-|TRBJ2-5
CASSPPSLAGAGETQYF
TGCGCCAGCAGCCCACCATCCCTAGCGGGGGCCGGAGAGACCCAGTACTTC
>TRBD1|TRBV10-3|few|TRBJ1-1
CAISGQGNTEAFF
TGTGCCATCAGCGGACAGGGGAACACTGAAGCTTTCTTT
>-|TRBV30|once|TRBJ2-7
CAWSVQTGYEQYF
TGTGCCTGGAGTGTACAAACAGGCTACGAGCAGTACTTC
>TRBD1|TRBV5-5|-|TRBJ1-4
CASSPPGQGARKLFF
TGTGCCAGCAGCCCACCGGGACAGGGGGCGAGGAAACTGTTTTTT
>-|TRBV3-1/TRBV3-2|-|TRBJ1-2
CASSQDMRARTF
TGTGCCAGCAGCCAAGATATGCGCGCACGTACCTTC
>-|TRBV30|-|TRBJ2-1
CAWSGGFADNEQFF
TGTGCCTGGAGTGGAGGGTTTGCGGACAATGAGCAGTTCTTC
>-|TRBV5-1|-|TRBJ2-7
CASNEMAGTYEQYF
TGCGCCAGCAATGAAATGGCAGGGACCTACGAGCAGTACTTC
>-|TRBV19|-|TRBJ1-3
CASIPPRGNRYSGNTIYF
TGTGCCAGTATCCCTCCCCGGGGCAACCGTTACTCTGGAAACACCATATATTTT
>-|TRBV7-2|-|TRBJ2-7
CASSFGGSSYEQYF
TGTGCCAGCAGCTTTGGGGGGAGCTCCTACGAGCAGTACTTC
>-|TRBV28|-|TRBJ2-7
CASTLLGASSYEQYF
TGTGCCAGCACCCTGCTGGGGGCGTCATCCTACGAGCAGTACTTC
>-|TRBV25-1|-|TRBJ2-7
CASREPGLLREQYF
TGTGCCAGCCGAGAACCGGGACTGCTACGAGAACAGTACTTC
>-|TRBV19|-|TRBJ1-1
CASSTGGGENTEAFF
TGTGCCAGTAGTACCGGAGGAGGGGAGAACACTGAAGCTTTCTTT
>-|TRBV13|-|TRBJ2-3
CASSFRGSSTDTQYF
TGTGCCAGCAGCTTCAGGGGTTCTAGCACAGATACGCAGTATTTT
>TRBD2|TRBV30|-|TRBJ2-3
CAWSVTSGTDTQYF
TGTGCCTGGAGTGTAACTAGCGGGACAGATACGCAGTATTTT
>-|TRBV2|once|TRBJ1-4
CASSDKYREPNEKLFF
TGTGCCAGCAGTGATAAATACAGGGAACCTAATGAAAAACTGTTTTTT
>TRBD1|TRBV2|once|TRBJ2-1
CASEGQGAGAEQFF
TGTGCCAGCGAGGGACAGGGGGCGGGGGCTGAGCAGTTCTTC
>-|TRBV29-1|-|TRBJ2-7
CSVESGYEQYF
TGCAGCGTTGAGTCAGGGTACGAGCAGTACTTC
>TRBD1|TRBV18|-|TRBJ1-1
CASSPTGGGTEAFF
TGTGCCAGCTCCCCGACAGGGGGCGGCACTGAAGCTTTCTTT
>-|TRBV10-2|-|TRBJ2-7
CASSESLSLLSSYEQYF
TGCGCCAGCAGTGAGTCCTTAAGCCTTCTCAGCTCCTACGAGCAGTACTTC
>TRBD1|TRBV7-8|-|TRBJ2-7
CASSYGQGRSYEQYF
TGTGCCAGCAGCTACGGACAGGGGCGCTCCTACGAGCAGTACTTC
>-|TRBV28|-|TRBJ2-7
CASRWGELEQYF
TGTGCCAGCAGGTGGGGGGAATTGGAGCAGTACTTC
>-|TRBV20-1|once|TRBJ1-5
CSASLPGDGNQPQHF
TGCAGTGCTAGTCTACCAGGGGATGGCAATCAGCCCCAGCATTTT
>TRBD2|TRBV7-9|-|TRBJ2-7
CASSWGGRNYEQYF
TGTGCCAGCAGCTGGGGGGGACGGAACTACGAGCAGTACTTC
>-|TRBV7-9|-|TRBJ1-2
CASSLARGSDYGYTF
TGTGCCAGCAGCTTAGCCCGGGGAAGTGACTATGGCTACACCTTC
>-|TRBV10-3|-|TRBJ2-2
CAISEVSGRSGELFF
TGTGCCATCAGTGAGGTTAGCGGTCGCAGCGGGGAGCTGTTTTTT
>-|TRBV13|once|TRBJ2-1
CASSFSRAEQFF
TGTGCCAGCAGCTTTAGCCGTGCTGAGCAGTTCTTC
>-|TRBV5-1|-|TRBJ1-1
CASSLGTINTEAFF
TGCGCCAGCAGCTTGGGCACAATAAACACTGAAGCTTTCTTT
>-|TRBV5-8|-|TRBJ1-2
CASSLGRQPLNYGYTF
TGTGCCAGCAGCTTGGGACGGCAGCCTTTAAACTATGGCTACACCTTC
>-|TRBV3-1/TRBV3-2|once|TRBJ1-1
CASSPRGIGLGNTEAFF
TGTGCCAGCAGCCCCAGAGGAATAGGGCTGGGGAACACTGAAGCTTTCTTT
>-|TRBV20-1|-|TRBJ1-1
CSASRTAAFF
TGCAGTGCTTCCAGGACTGCGGCTTTCTTT
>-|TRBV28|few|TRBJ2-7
CASSRYRVNYEQYF
TGTGCCAGCAGTCGCTACAGGGTTAACTACGAGCAGTACTTC
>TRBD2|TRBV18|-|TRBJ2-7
CASSPLAGGPSWSGEQYF
TGTGCCAGCTCACCACTGGCGGGAGGGCCAAGTTGGTCGGGCGAGCAGTACTTC
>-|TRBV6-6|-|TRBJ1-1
CASSYGGGGNTEAFF
TGTGCCAGCAGTTACGGGGGAGGGGGGAACACTGAAGCTTTCTTT
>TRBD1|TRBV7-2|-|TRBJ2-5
CASSLGGPGGGLETQYF
TGTGCCAGCAGCTTAGGCGGCCCAGGGGGTGGGTTAGAGACCCAGTACTTC
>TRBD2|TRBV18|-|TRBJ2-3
CASSSTSGGGTDTQYF
TGTGCCAGCTCATCTACTAGCGGGGGGGGAACAGATACGCAGTATTTT
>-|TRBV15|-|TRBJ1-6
CATSRVAGSSYNSPLHF
TGTGCCACCAGCAGAGTCGCCGGATCATCCTATAATTCACCCCTCCACTTT
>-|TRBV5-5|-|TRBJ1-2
CASSVFNYGQEERGYTF
TGTGCCAGCAGCGTCTTCAATTATGGGCAGGAGGAGAGAGGCTACACCTTC
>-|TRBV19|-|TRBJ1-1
CASLPEAFF
TGTGCCAGTCTACCTGAAGCTTTCTTT
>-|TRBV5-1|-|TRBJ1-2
CASSFDGNYGYTF
TGCGCCAGCAGCTTTGACGGGAACTATGGCTACACCTTC
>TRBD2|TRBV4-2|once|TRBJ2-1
CASSQGLSGTSYNEQFF
TGTGCCAGCAGCCAGGGACTTAGCGGGACCTCCTACAATGAGCAGTTCTTC
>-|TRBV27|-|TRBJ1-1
CASSFTGRNTEAFF
TGTGCCAGCAGTTTCACCGGGAGGAACACTGAAGCTTTCTTT
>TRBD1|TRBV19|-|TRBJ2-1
CASSIGGQGGNEQFF
TGTGCCAGTAGTATAGGAGGACAGGGGGGAAATGAGCAGTTCTTC
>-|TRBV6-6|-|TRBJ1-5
CASSYTDWYSNQPQHF
TGTGCCAGCAGTTACACGGACTGGTATAGCAATCAGCCCCAGCATTTT
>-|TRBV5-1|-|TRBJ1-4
CASSLGGGNEKLFF
TGCGCCAGCAGCTTGGGTGGGGGAAATGAAAAACTGTTTTTT
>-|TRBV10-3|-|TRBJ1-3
CAISELGGQGAGNTIYF
TGTGCCATCAGTGAGCTGGGGGGGCAGGGAGCAGGAAACACCATATATTTT
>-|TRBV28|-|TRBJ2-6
CASRSAGTLSGANVLTF
TGTGCCAGCAGGTCTGCGGGGACCCTCTCTGGGGCCAACGTCCTGACTTTC
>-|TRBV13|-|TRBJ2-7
CASTRVGTYEQYF
TGTGCCAGCACGAGGGTGGGGACCTACGAGCAGTACTTC
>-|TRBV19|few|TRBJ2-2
CASTVGTRGTGELFF
TGTGCCAGTACCGTCGGGACCAGAGGCACCGGGGAGCTGTTTTTT
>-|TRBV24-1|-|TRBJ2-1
CATSSEVSSSYNEQFF
TGTGCCACCAGTTCCGAGGTGTCGAGCTCCTACAATGAGCAGTTCTTC
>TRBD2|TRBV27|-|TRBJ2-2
CASSFGLAGGNTGELFF
TGTGCCAGCAGTTTCGGACTAGCGGGAGGTAACACCGGGGAGCTGTTTTTT
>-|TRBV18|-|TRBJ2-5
CASSPPRTDREKTQYF
TGTGCCAGCTCACCTCCTCGGACGGATAGAGAGAAGACCCAGTACTTC
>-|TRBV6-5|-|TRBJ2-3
CASRPGLVSTDTQYF
TGTGCCAGCAGGCCGGGACTGGTGAGCACAGATACGCAGTATTTT
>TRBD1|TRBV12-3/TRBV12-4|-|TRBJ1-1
CASSGQGWTEAFF
TGTGCCAGCAGTGGACAGGGGTGGACTGAAGCTTTCTTT